This is a list of T cell receptor beta chains from one sample in a study of T-cell reconstitution after alpha-beta-depleted transplantation in children. A single record per CDR3 protein comes from TCRdb applying MiXCR to the PCR reads. In the table there are approximately 500,000 distinct CDR3 sequences, under 12% of which are singletons. The sequencing used PBMCs, collected before TCRalphabeta/CD19-depleted stem cell transplant. All receptors derive from a child aged 2-15 years with inherited bone marrow failure, due to receive a stem cell transplant. Each CDR3 is given with its conserved first and last residue. D genes are given only for firm matches. Size is omitted from some rows. Given values are once, few, many or a class for expanded clones.

abundance,j_gene,d_gene,v_gene,CDR3nt,CDR3aa
few,TRBJ1-1,NA,TRBV4-2,TGTGCCAGCAGCCAAGAGGGGGGTACTGAAGCTTTCTTT,CASSQEGGTEAFF
many,TRBJ1-2,TRBD1,TRBV4-3,TGCGCCAGCAGCCAAGAAGTTTTTAACAGGGGAACCTATGGCTACACCTTC,CASSQEVFNRGTYGYTF
NA,TRBJ1-5,TRBD1,TRBV19,TGTGCCAGTACCCGGGACAGTTTCAATCAGCCCCAGCATTTT,CASTRDSFNQPQHF
NA,TRBJ2-1,TRBD1,TRBV4-2,TGTGCCAGCAGGCAAGTTGAGGGACAGGGTTACAATGAGCAGTTCTTC,CASRQVEGQGYNEQFF
many,TRBJ2-1,NA,TRBV12-3/TRBV12-4,TGTGCCAGCAGTTTCTGGGAAAGTGAGCAGTTCTTC,CASSFWESEQFF
NA,TRBJ2-2,NA,TRBV18,TGTGCCAGCTCACCCCGTGAACCGGGACGCGGGGAGCTGTTTTTT,CASSPREPGRGELFF
many,TRBJ2-2,NA,TRBV5-6,TGTGCCAGCAGCTGGAAGTTCACCGGGGAGCTGTTTTTT,CASSWKFTGELFF
many,TRBJ2-1,TRBD2,TRBV9,TGTGCCAGCAGCGGACTAGCGGGAGAATGGAATGAGCAGTTCTTC,CASSGLAGEWNEQFF
few,TRBJ2-1,NA,TRBV19,TGTGCCAGTAGTATAGGACTATCCTACAATGAGCAGTTCTTC,CASSIGLSYNEQFF
NA,TRBJ2-3,TRBD2,TRBV12-3/TRBV12-4,TGTGCCAGCAGTTTACGGACTAGCGAAGATACGCGGTATTTT,CASSLRTSEDTRYF
few,TRBJ1-5,TRBD1,TRBV28,TGTGCCAGCAGACACAGTACAGGGGTGGCGGGTCAGCCCCAGCATTTT,CASRHSTGVAGQPQHF
NA,TRBJ2-1,NA,TRBV4-2,TGTGCCAGCAGCCAAGGGAGCTCGAGTGGGGGTGAGCAGTTCTTC,CASSQGSSSGGEQFF
many,TRBJ2-1,NA,TRBV20-1,TGCAGTGCTAGATCTGATTTGCGGAGGTACAATGAGCAGTTCTTC,CSARSDLRRYNEQFF
NA,TRBJ2-2,NA,TRBV9,TGTGCCAGCAGCCCGCGCCACACCGGGGAGCTGTTTTTT,CASSPRHTGELFF
few,TRBJ2-7,NA,TRBV6-4,TGTGCCAGCAGCCGGCCCTTAGTCTCCTACGAGCAGTACTTC,CASSRPLVSYEQYF
many,TRBJ1-3,TRBD1,TRBV20-1,TGCAGTGCTAGCGAATCGACAGGGAGCTCTGGAAACACCATATATTTT,CSASESTGSSGNTIYF
few,TRBJ1-2,NA,TRBV6-1,TGTGCCAGCAAATTAGCCGACCTTACTCCCTACTATGGCTACACCTTC,CASKLADLTPYYGYTF
NA,TRBJ1-1,NA,TRBV9,TGTGCCAGCAGCGCCGATCCAGAGAACACTGAAGCTTTCTTT,CASSADPENTEAFF
few,TRBJ2-1,TRBD1,TRBV20-1,TGCAGTGCAGAGGACAGGCTGAACTACAATGAGCAGTTCTTC,CSAEDRLNYNEQFF
many,TRBJ2-5,NA,TRBV11-3,TGTGCCAGCAGCCTACAGGGAGGGGATGAGACCCAGTACTTC,CASSLQGGDETQYF
NA,TRBJ2-3,TRBD2,TRBV4-3,TGCGCCAGCAGCCGAGAGAGGACTAGCACAATTAGGGATACGCAGTATTTT,CASSRERTSTIRDTQYF
many,TRBJ1-4,NA,TRBV29-1,TGCAGCGTCCCTACTGGGGAAAAACTGTTTTTT,CSVPTGEKLFF
NA,TRBJ1-2,TRBD1,TRBV12-3/TRBV12-4,TGTGCCAGCAGTCCGATGGACAGGGGCTACACCTTC,CASSPMDRGYTF
many,TRBJ2-7,NA,TRBV11-2,TGTGCCAGCAGCTTACCGCAGGGCGTTGGGGCCGAGCAGTACTTC,CASSLPQGVGAEQYF
many,TRBJ1-2,TRBD1,TRBV6-5,TGTGCCAGCAGTTACCGGACAGGGCAAAACTACACCTTC,CASSYRTGQNYTF
many,TRBJ2-1,NA,TRBV7-2,TGTGCCAGCAGCTGGGGGGGGCAGGAGCAGTTCTTC,CASSWGGQEQFF
many,TRBJ2-7,TRBD2,TRBV10-3,TGTGCCATCAGGGGACTAGCGGGAGCTGGCGAGCAGTACTTC,CAIRGLAGAGEQYF
many,TRBJ1-2,NA,TRBV4-1,TGCGCCAGCAGCCAAGAGTTCACACCCGTCAACTATGGCTACACCTTC,CASSQEFTPVNYGYTF
many,TRBJ2-7,TRBD2,TRBV29-1,TGCAGCGTTGAAAGGCGTATTAGCGGGAGGGCCGAGCAGTACTTC,CSVERRISGRAEQYF
NA,TRBJ1-5,NA,TRBV20-1,TGCAGTGCTAGACATTTCCTGAATCAGCCCCAGCATTTT,CSARHFLNQPQHF
many,TRBJ2-7,TRBD1,TRBV28,TGTGCCAGCAGTCTTCCGGGACAGGGGCGGAGGTCTTGGGAGCAGTACTTC,CASSLPGQGRRSWEQYF
NA,TRBJ2-7,TRBD2,TRBV18,TGTGCCAGCTCGGAGACTAGCGGCCCGTACGAGCAGTACTTC,CASSETSGPYEQYF
few,TRBJ1-6,NA,TRBV30,TGTGCCTGGAGTGTAGGAGCAGGGGATAATTCACCCCTCCACTTT,CAWSVGAGDNSPLHF
many,TRBJ1-4,NA,TRBV5-1,TGCGCCAGCAGCTTGGTGGGACTTGGAGGGGGAAAACTGTTTTTT,CASSLVGLGGGKLFF
many,TRBJ1-3,TRBD1,TRBV12-3/TRBV12-4,TGTGCCAGCAGTTTACAGGACAGGCGAAACACCATATATTTT,CASSLQDRRNTIYF
many,TRBJ2-1,NA,TRBV5-1,TGCGCCAGCAGCCCCCTAGGAGGTGATGAGCAGTTCTTC,CASSPLGGDEQFF
many,TRBJ2-2,NA,TRBV27,TGTGCCAGCAGTCCGCTCGGGTCCACCGGGGAGCTGTTTTTT,CASSPLGSTGELFF
many,TRBJ2-1,TRBD2,TRBV7-9,TGTGCCAGCAGCACACTAGCGAGTGAGCAGTTCTTC,CASSTLASEQFF
many,TRBJ2-7,NA,TRBV20-1,TGCAGTGCAAACCGGGCCCAGACCCCCTACGAGCAGTACTTC,CSANRAQTPYEQYF
many,TRBJ2-2,NA,TRBV6-5,TGTGCCAGCAGTTGGGGAAAGTGGGGCGCCGGGGAGCTGTTTTTT,CASSWGKWGAGELFF
many,TRBJ1-1,NA,TRBV29-1,TGCAGCGCCAAGGGAGCGGCTGAAGCTTTCTTT,CSAKGAAEAFF
NA,TRBJ2-7,NA,TRBV21-1,TGTGCCAGCAGCAAAGCGCGGGATAGCGGGGGCTCCTACGAGCAGTACTTC,CASSKARDSGGSYEQYF
many,TRBJ2-1,NA,TRBV7-9,TGTGCCAGCAGTCCCAGGGAGCAGTTCTTC,CASSPREQFF
many,TRBJ2-1,TRBD2,TRBV4-1,TGCGCCAGCAGCCAAGGACCCCGTCTAGCGGTCTCTAATGAGCAGTTCTTC,CASSQGPRLAVSNEQFF
NA,TRBJ1-2,TRBD1,TRBV6-5,TGTGCCAGCAGTTACTACCAGGGGGGCTATGGCTACACCTTC,CASSYYQGGYGYTF
many,TRBJ2-1,TRBD2,TRBV29-1,TGCAGCGTTGTAGGGACTAGCGGGAGGAATGAGCAGTTCTTC,CSVVGTSGRNEQFF
many,TRBJ2-1,NA,TRBV5-1,TGCGCCAGCAGCTTGGGGGCAGTCGGAACCAATGAGCAGTTCTTC,CASSLGAVGTNEQFF
many,TRBJ1-1,NA,TRBV5-5,TGTGCCAGCAGCGCGTTACAGGGAGTGGGCACTGAAGCTTTCTTT,CASSALQGVGTEAFF
many,TRBJ2-7,NA,TRBV2,TGTGCCAGCAAACTGAAACTTGGGGGAATGGTCAGGAGCTCCTACGAGCAGTACTTC,CASKLKLGGMVRSSYEQYF
once,TRBJ2-7,TRBD1,TRBV5-6,TGTGCCAGCAGCAATGTACGGACAGGGGTTTTCTACGAGCAGTACTTC,CASSNVRTGVFYEQYF
NA,TRBJ2-6,NA,TRBV5-4,TGTGCCAGCAGCTTGGGTCGGGGTTCCGGGGCCAACGTCCTGACTTTC,CASSLGRGSGANVLTF
many,TRBJ2-1,TRBD2,TRBV28,TGTGCCAGCAGTAAACCCAGACTAGCTCAAAATGAGCAGTTCTTC,CASSKPRLAQNEQFF
many,TRBJ1-5,TRBD1,TRBV12-3/TRBV12-4,TGTGCCAGCAGTCGGGACAGCCTGGGTCAGCCCCAGCATTTT,CASSRDSLGQPQHF
many,TRBJ2-1,NA,TRBV7-2,TGTGCCAGCAGCTTAGTGGGGCAGCGCAACAATGAGCAGTTCTTC,CASSLVGQRNNEQFF
many,TRBJ2-4,TRBD2,TRBV6-2/TRBV6-3,TGTGCCAGCAGTCCGCGGACTAGCTCAAACATTCAGTACTTC,CASSPRTSSNIQYF
many,TRBJ2-7,TRBD2,TRBV20-1,TGCAGTGCTAGAGTGGGACTAGCGGGGCCCCGCGAGCAGTACTTC,CSARVGLAGPREQYF
many,TRBJ1-2,NA,TRBV12-3/TRBV12-4,TGTGCCAGCAGCTCTGGGCCGACCGGCTACACCTTC,CASSSGPTGYTF
many,TRBJ1-6,NA,TRBV11-2,TGTGCCAGCAGCCTCCTACGGGGTTATTCACCCCTCCACTTT,CASSLLRGYSPLHF
many,TRBJ2-3,NA,TRBV18,TGTGCCAGCTCACCAATAGGGACTCCGACTTCTCATACGCAGTATTTT,CASSPIGTPTSHTQYF
many,TRBJ2-7,NA,TRBV28,TGTGCCAGCAGTTTGGAGCAGGTTGGTGAGCAGTACTTC,CASSLEQVGEQYF